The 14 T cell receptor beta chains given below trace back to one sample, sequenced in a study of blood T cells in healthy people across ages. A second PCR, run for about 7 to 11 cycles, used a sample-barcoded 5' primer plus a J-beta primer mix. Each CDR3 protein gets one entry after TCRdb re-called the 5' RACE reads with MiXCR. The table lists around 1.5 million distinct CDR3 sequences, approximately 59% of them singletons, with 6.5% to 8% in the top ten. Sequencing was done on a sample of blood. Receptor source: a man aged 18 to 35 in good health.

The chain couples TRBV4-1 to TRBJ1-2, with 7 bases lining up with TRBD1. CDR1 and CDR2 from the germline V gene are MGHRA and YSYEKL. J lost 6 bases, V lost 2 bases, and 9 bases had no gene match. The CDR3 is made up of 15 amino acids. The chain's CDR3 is CASSQRRQGADGYTF. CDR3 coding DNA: TGCGCCAGCAGCCAAAGGCGACAGGGAGCGGATGGCTACACCTTC.

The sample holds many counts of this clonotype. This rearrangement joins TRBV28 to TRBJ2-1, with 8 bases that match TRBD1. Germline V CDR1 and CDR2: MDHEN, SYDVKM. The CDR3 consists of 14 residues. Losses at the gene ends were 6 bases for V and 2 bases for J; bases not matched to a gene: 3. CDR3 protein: CASRKQGAYNEQFF. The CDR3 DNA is TGTGCCAGCAGAAAACAGGGGGCCTACAATGAGCAGTTCTTC.

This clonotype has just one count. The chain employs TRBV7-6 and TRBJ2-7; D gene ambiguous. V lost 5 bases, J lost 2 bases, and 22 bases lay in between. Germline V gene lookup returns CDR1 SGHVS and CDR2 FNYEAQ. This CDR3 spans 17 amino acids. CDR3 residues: CASSRYTNRAETYEQYF. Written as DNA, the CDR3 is TGTGCCAGCAGCAGATATACGAACCGGGCCGAAACCTACGAGCAGTACTTC.

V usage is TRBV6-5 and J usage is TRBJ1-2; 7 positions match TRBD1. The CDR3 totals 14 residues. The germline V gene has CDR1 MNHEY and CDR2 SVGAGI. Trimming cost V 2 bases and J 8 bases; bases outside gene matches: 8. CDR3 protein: CASSYRTGADGYTF. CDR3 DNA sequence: TGTGCCAGCAGTTACCGAACAGGGGCCGACGGCTACACCTTC.

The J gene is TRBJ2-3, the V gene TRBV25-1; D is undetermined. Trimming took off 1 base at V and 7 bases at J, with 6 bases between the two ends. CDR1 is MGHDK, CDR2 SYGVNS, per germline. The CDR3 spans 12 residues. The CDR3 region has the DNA TGTGCCAGCAGTGAATCAAGCTATACGCAGTATTTT. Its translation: CASSESSYTQYF.

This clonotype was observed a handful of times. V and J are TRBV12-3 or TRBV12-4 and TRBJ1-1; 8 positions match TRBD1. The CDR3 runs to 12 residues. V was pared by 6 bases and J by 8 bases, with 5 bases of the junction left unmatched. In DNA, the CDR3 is TGTGCCAGCAGCCATGGGACAGGAGAAGCTTTCTTT. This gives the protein CASSHGTGEAFF.

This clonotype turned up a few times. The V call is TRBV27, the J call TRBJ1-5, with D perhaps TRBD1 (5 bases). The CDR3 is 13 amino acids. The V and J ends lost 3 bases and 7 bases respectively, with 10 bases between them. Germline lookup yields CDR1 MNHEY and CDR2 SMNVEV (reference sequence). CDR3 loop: CASSFRVGQPQHF. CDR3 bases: TGTGCCAGCAGTTTCAGGGTTGGGCAGCCCCAGCATTTT.

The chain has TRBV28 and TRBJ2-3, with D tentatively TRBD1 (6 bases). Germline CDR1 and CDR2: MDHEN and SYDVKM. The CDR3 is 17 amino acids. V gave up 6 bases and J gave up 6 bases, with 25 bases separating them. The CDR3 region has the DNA TGTGCCAGCAGCCAGGTCCCGGGACATTTTATTCTTGATACGCAGTATTTT. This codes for CASSQVPGHFILDTQYF.

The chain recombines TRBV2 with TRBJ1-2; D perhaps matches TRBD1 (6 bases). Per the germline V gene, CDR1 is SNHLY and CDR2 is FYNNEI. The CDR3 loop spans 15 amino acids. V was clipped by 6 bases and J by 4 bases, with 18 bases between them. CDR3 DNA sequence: TGTGCCAGCAGAGCCGGGACATCCGCTCTCTATGGCTACACCTTC. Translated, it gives CASRAGTSALYGYTF. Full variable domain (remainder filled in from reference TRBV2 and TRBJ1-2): EPEVTQTPSHQVTQMGQEVILRCVPISNHLYFYWYRQILGQKVEFLVSFYNNEISEKSEIFDDQFSVERPDGSNFTLKIRSTKLEDSAMYFCASRAGTSALYGYTFGSGTRLTVV.

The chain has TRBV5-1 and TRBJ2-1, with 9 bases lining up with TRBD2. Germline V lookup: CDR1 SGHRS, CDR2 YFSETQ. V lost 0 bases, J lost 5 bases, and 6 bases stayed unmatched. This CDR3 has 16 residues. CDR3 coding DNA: TGCGCCAGCAGCTTGGCTACTAGCGGGTCCAACAATGAGCAGTTCTTC. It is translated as CASSLATSGSNNEQFF.

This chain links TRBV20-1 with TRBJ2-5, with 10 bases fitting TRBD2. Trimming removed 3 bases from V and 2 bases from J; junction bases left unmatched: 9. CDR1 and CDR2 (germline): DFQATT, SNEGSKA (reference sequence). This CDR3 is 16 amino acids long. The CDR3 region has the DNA TGCAGTGCTAGTGAGCGGGAGGGCCCTGGACAAGAGACCCAGTACTTC. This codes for CSASEREGPGQETQYF.

CDR3 sequence: CASSQGGAVYEQYF. The CDR3 DNA sequence: TGTGCCAGCAGCCAAGGCGGGGCCGTCTACGAGCAGTACTTC. The chain couples TRBV14 to TRBJ2-7; D possibly corresponds to TRBD2 (6 bases). This CDR3 spans 14 amino acids. The V and J ends lost 1 base and 3 bases respectively, with 10 bases between them. Per germline, CDR1 SGHDN and CDR2 FVKESK.

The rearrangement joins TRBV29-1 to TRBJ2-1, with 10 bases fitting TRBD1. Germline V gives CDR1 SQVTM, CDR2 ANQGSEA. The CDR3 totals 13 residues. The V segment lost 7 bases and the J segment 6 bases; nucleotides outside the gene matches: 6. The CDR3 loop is CSARTGGGNEQFF. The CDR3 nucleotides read TGCAGCGCAAGGACAGGGGGAGGCAATGAGCAGTTCTTC.

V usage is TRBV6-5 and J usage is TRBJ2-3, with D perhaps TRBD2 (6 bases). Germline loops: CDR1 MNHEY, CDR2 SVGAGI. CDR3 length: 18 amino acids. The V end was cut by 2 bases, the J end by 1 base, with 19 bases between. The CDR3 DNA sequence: TGTGCCAGCAGTTACCGGGCATCTTATGCTAGCGGCACAGATACGCAGTATTTT. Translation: CASSYRASYASGTDTQYF.